This is a list of T cell receptor beta chains from one sample in a study of T cell responses to AZD1222 COVID-19 vaccine. Clones were sequenced by immunoSEQ multiplex PCR, and TCRdb holds only the in-frame ones, with some missing. The sample contains roughly 160,000 clones, around 92% of which appear only once. Here the sequenced sample was peripheral blood, taken on day 0 of AZD1222 vaccination. Receptors originate from an adult in good health. Both conserved end residues are part of each CDR3. The D gene is left open where the match is weak. Clone sizes are given selectively: once, few, many, or a class where the clone is expanded.

v_call	clone_size	j_call	d_call	cdr3_aa	cdr3_nt
TRBV18	-	TRBJ1-1	-	CASSPPGTASTEAFF	TGTGCCAGCTCACCACCCGGGACGGCGAGCACTGAAGCTTTCTTT
TRBV28	-	TRBJ1-2	TRBD1	CASSFRTGIYGYTF	TGTGCCAGCAGTTTTAGGACAGGGATCTATGGCTACACCTTC
TRBV6-1	-	TRBJ1-3	TRBD1	CASSEADTGDTIYF	TGTGCCAGCAGTGAAGCGGACACAGGGGACACCATATATTTT
TRBV30	-	TRBJ2-7	-	CAWRPWGQVAYEQYF	TGTGCCTGGAGGCCTTGGGGTCAGGTCGCCTACGAGCAGTACTTC
TRBV5-4	-	TRBJ1-2	TRBD1	CASSLSGGQSGYTF	TGTGCCAGCAGCTTATCCGGGGGACAGTCTGGCTACACCTTC
TRBV5-6	-	TRBJ2-5	-	CASSLAVGETQYF	TGTGCCAGCAGCTTGGCCGTCGGGGAGACCCAGTACTTC
TRBV27	-	TRBJ2-5	-	CASSYGISQYF	TGTGCCAGCAGTTATGGAATTTCCCAGTACTTC
TRBV4-2	-	TRBJ1-2	-	CASSFGNYGYTF	TGTGCCAGCAGCTTCGGGAACTATGGCTACACCTTC
TRBV19	-	TRBJ2-3	-	CASSIDWSTDTQYF	TGTGCCAGTAGTATAGACTGGTCCACAGATACGCAGTATTTT
TRBV11-3	-	TRBJ1-1	-	CASSLDYGSGEAFF	TGTGCCAGCAGCTTAGATTACGGCTCTGGTGAAGCTTTCTTT
TRBV6-2/TRBV6-3	-	TRBJ2-5	-	CASSLSGLLSGETQYF	TGTGCCAGCAGTCTCTCCGGACTACTTTCAGGAGAGACCCAGTACTTC
TRBV30	once	TRBJ1-5	-	CALGEGGNQPQHF	TGTGCCCTGGGGGAAGGGGGTAATCAGCCCCAGCATTTT
TRBV4-2	few	TRBJ1-5	-	CASSQEWNQPQHF	TGTGCCAGCAGCCAAGAGTGGAATCAGCCCCAGCATTTT
TRBV13	-	TRBJ1-1	-	CASSLGAVNTEAFF	TGTGCCAGCAGCCTGGGGGCGGTCAACACTGAAGCTTTCTTT
TRBV28	-	TRBJ2-1	-	CASSFGDGTYNEQFF	TGTGCCAGCAGTTTCGGGGACGGAACATACAATGAGCAGTTCTTC
TRBV7-6	-	TRBJ1-2	-	CASSSGTGERDGYTF	TGTGCCAGCAGCTCTGGCACGGGGGAACGGGATGGCTACACCTTC
TRBV4-1	-	TRBJ1-1	TRBD1	CASSPGDRGAFF	TGCGCCAGCAGCCCTGGGGACAGGGGAGCTTTCTTT
TRBV19	-	TRBJ2-2	-	CATRRTGELFF	TGTGCCACTAGACGGACCGGGGAGCTGTTTTTT
TRBV3-1/TRBV3-2	-	TRBJ2-5	TRBD1	CASSQEGTGGSETQYF	TGTGCCAGCAGCCAAGAAGGGACAGGGGGTTCTGAGACCCAGTACTTC
TRBV3-1/TRBV3-2	-	TRBJ1-4	-	CASSQEASREKLFF	TGTGCCAGCAGCCAGGAGGCTTCTCGAGAAAAACTGTTTTTT
TRBV27	-	TRBJ2-3	TRBD1	CASSLFSDRAETQYF	TGTGCCAGCAGTCTATTCTCGGACAGGGCGGAAACGCAGTATTTT
TRBV30	-	TRBJ2-3	-	CAWSGDPVDTQYF	TGTGCCTGGAGTGGCGACCCGGTAGATACGCAGTATTTT